Below, 14 T cell receptor beta chains from the same sample are listed, as sequenced in a study of T cells in Graves' hyperthyroidism and ophthalmopathy. Researchers took RNA transcripts and amplified the TCR beta CDR3 regions from them. First-round RT-PCR of the TCR CDR3 relied on the HTBI primer set. MiXCR was run by TCRdb on the multiplex PCR reads, yielding one entry per CDR3 protein. Here the sample spans roughly 560,000 distinct CDR3 sequences, under 15% being singletons. The specimen was blood. These receptor sequences come from a woman aged 40 to 50 with Graves' ophthalmopathy.

This clonotype was found many times. The V and J genes are TRBV11-1 and TRBJ2-4; D assignment may be TRBD1 or TRBD2 (5 bases each). V was shortened by 6 bases and J by 3 bases, with 24 bases between the two germline ends. Germline V CDR1 and CDR2: SGHAT, FQDESV (reference sequence). This CDR3 region has 18 residues. CDR3 nucleotide sequence: TGTGCCAGCAGTATAGGGGCCCGGGATCTATGGGTCAAAAACATTCAGTACTTC. This codes for CASSIGARDLWVKNIQYF.

This clonotype showed up just a few times. This chain joins TRBV5-1 and TRBJ2-7; D tentatively fits TRBD1 or TRBD2 (6 bases each). This CDR3 has 15 amino acids. CDR1 is SGHRS, CDR2 YFSETQ, per germline. V lost 1 base, J lost 2 bases, and 13 bases lay in between. The CDR3 spells CASSLRGDGTYEQYF. For the CDR3, the DNA is TGCGCCAGCAGCTTGAGGGGGGACGGTACCTACGAGCAGTACTTC.

This clonotype was seen more than once but under ten times. This rearrangement joins TRBV4-3 to TRBJ1-3; D uncertain. The V gene lost 0 bases and the J gene lost 0 bases, with 9 bases spanning the gap. The CDR3 loop spans 16 amino acids. The germline V gene encodes CDR1 LGHNA and CDR2 YSLEER. CDR3 loop: CASSQDPGGSGNTIYF. The CDR3 DNA reads as TGCGCCAGCAGCCAAGATCCAGGTGGCTCTGGAAACACCATATATTTT.

This clonotype was observed at least ten times. The gene calls are TRBV28 and TRBJ1-1; D might be TRBD1 (5 bases). Between the trimmed V and J ends, which lost 7 bases and 2 bases, there was a span of 17 bases. The V gene's germline CDR1 is MDHEN and CDR2 SYDVKM. The CDR3 is 15 amino acids. CDR3 region: CASTPLLGGNTEAFF. CDR3 in DNA: TGTGCCAGCACACCACTGCTGGGGGGAAACACTGAAGCTTTCTTT.

This chain links TRBV28 with TRBJ1-5, with D unclear. V shed 3 bases and J shed 0 bases, with 9 bases lying between them. CDR1 is MDHEN and CDR2 is SYDVKM in the germline V gene. The CDR3 consists of 15 residues. CDR3 region: CASSLGEHSNQPQHF. CDR3 coding DNA: TGTGCCAGCAGTTTGGGTGAGCATAGCAATCAGCCCCAGCATTTT.

This clonotype was seen at least ten times. The chain is built from TRBV5-1 and TRBJ2-7, with TRBD1 matching over 8 bases. Trimming removed 8 bases from V and 4 bases from J; junction bases left unmatched: 11. Looked up from germline, CDR1 is SGHRS and CDR2 is YFSETQ. The CDR3 consists of 14 residues. In DNA form, the CDR3 reads TGCGCCAGGTATCCCGGGACAGGCGGATACGAGCAGTACTTC. Translated, it gives CARYPGTGGYEQYF.

This clonotype appeared many times. The chain recombines TRBV5-5 with TRBJ1-2, with 8 bases aligning to TRBD1. Trimming took 0 bases from V and 3 from J; bases not matched to a gene: 7. The CDR3 loop spans 16 amino acids. Germline V gene sequence: CDR1 SGHKS, CDR2 YYEKEE (reference sequence). The CDR3 loop reads CASSLEGQGAYYGYTF. The CDR3 DNA reads as TGTGCCAGCAGCTTGGAAGGACAGGGAGCTTACTATGGCTACACCTTC.

This clonotype was counted ten times or more. V and J are TRBV29-1 and TRBJ2-7; TRBD1 or TRBD2 may be the D gene (6 bases each). Germline lookup yields CDR1 SQVTM and CDR2 ANQGSEA. The CDR3 has 13 amino acids. V shed 2 bases and J shed 6 bases, with 14 bases lying between them. CDR3 sequence reads: CSVETGARSEQYF. The CDR3 coding sequence is TGCAGCGTTGAAACGGGGGCTCGGAGCGAGCAGTACTTC.

The chain recombines TRBV5-1 with TRBJ2-7; D perhaps matches TRBD2 (5 bases). V lost 0 bases, J lost 3 bases, and 10 bases lay in between. CDR3 length equals 14 residues. Germline lookup yields CDR1 SGHRS and CDR2 YFSETQ. The CDR3 reads CASSLGGSVYEQYF. CDR3 in DNA: TGCGCCAGCAGCTTGGGTGGGAGCGTCTACGAGCAGTACTTC.

This clonotype was detected many times. V and J are TRBV6-5 and TRBJ2-7; D is unresolved. V lost 0 bases and J 6 bases, leaving 9 bases between the germline ends. Germline CDR1 MNHEY, CDR2 SVGAGI. This CDR3 is built from 13 residues. CDR3 in DNA: TGTGCCAGCAGTTACTCGGCGGAATCCGAGCAGTACTTC. It encodes CASSYSAESEQYF.

This clonotype has at least ten counts. The genes are TRBV27 and TRBJ2-2; D uncertain. The CDR3 is made up of 14 amino acids. The germline V gene has CDR1 MNHEY and CDR2 SMNVEV (reference sequence). Trimming cost V 2 bases and J 2 bases, with 6 bases left between them. This chain's CDR3 is CASSLERNTGELFF. In DNA, the CDR3 is TGTGCCAGCAGTTTAGAGCGAAACACCGGGGAGCTGTTTTTT.

This clonotype was found many times. V usage is TRBV5-7 and J usage is TRBJ2-2; D possibly corresponds to TRBD1 (6 bases). TRBV5-7 is noted as an ORF with a role that remains uncertain. V gave up 4 bases and J gave up 7 bases, with 8 bases separating them. The CDR3 length is 12 residues. CDR3 in DNA: TGTGCCAGCAGCCAGGGGTGCGGGGAGCTGTTTTTT. Translation: CASSQGCGELFF.

This clonotype was recorded many times. The rearrangement links TRBV6-1 to TRBJ1-1, with 7 bases lining up with TRBD1. Germline lookup yields CDR1 MNHNS and CDR2 SASEGT. V was clipped by 1 base and J by 5 bases; unmatched bases: 4. The CDR3 length is 14 residues. The CDR3 DNA reads TGTGCCAGCAGTGAAGACAGGGGAATAACTGAAGCTTTCTTT. Translating it yields CASSEDRGITEAFF.

This clonotype occurred many times. The chain has TRBV20-1 and TRBJ2-7, with D perhaps TRBD2 (5 bases). The CDR3 has 11 residues. CDR1 and CDR2 (germline): DFQATT, SNEGSKA (reference sequence). The CDR3: CSMRANYEQYF. The DNA of the CDR3 is TGCAGCATGCGGGCAAACTACGAGCAGTACTTC.